Below, 8 T cell receptor beta chains from the same sample are listed, as sequenced in a study of blood T cell repertoires in COVID-19. The method was immunoSEQ multiplex PCR; TCRdb's version includes in-frame clones alone and lacks a portion of them. The table lists 340,000 or so clones, approximately 82% of them singletons, with under 3% in the top ten. The specimen sequenced was peripheral blood. These receptors all stem from a man younger than 40 with active or convalescent COVID-19.

The chain joins TRBV11-2 to TRBJ2-5; perhaps TRBD1 as D (5 bases). The CDR3 sequence is 15 residues long. Germline CDR1 SGHAT, CDR2 FQNNGV. V was pared by 3 bases and J by 2 bases, with 13 bases between. For the CDR3, the DNA is TGTGCCAGCAGCTTCACTACAGGCGATCAAGAGACCCAGTACTTC. It translates to CASSFTTGDQETQYF. Complete variable domain (other parts from reference TRBV11-2 and TRBJ2-5): EAGVAQSPRYKIIEKRQSVAFWCNPISGHATLYWYQQILGQGPKLLIQFQNNGVVDDSQLPKDRFSAERLKGVDSTLKIQPAKLEDSAVYLCASSFTTGDQETQYFGPGTRLLVL.

Written as DNA, the CDR3 is TGTGCCAGCAGCCCGAACGGGCGGGGCGGGGAGCTGTTTTTT. Residues: CASSPNGRGGELFF. The chain carries TRBV7-3 and TRBJ2-2; D is possibly TRBD2 (6 bases). This CDR3 has 14 amino acids. The germline V gene has CDR1 SGHTA and CDR2 FQGTGA. V shed 5 bases and J shed 7 bases, with 14 bases lying between them. Drawing the rest from reference TRBV7-3 and TRBJ2-2, the complete variable domain is GAGVSQTPSNKVTEKGKYVELRCDPISGHTALYWYRQSLGQGPEFLIYFQGTGAADDSGLPNDRFFAVRPEGSVSTLKIQRTERGDSAVYLCASSPNGRGGELFFGEGSRLTVL.

J is TRBJ2-5 and V is TRBV27; no clear D gene. Germline loops: CDR1 MNHEY, CDR2 SMNVEV (reference sequence). There are 15 residues in the CDR3. V lost 3 bases, J lost 5 bases, and 16 bases lay in between. CDR3 DNA sequence: TGTGCCAGCAGTTTTGGTTCCAGGTGGTGGGAGACCCAGTACTTC. This codes for CASSFGSRWWETQYF.

The genes are TRBV6-5 and TRBJ2-1; 14 bases are a match to TRBD2. This CDR3 region has 15 residues. Germline lookup yields CDR1 MNHEY and CDR2 SVGAGI. V was pared by 5 bases and J by 6 bases, with 3 bases of the junction left unmatched. CDR3 region: CASSNGLAGGNEQFF. In nucleotides, the CDR3 is TGTGCCAGCAGTAACGGACTAGCGGGGGGCAATGAGCAGTTCTTC.

The rearrangement uses TRBV7-9 and TRBJ2-7; no clear D gene. CDR1 is SEHNR, CDR2 FQNEAQ, per germline (reference sequence). The V gene lost 5 bases and the J gene lost 4 bases, with 6 bases spanning the gap. The CDR3 length is 11 residues. This CDR3 is CASSPVYEQYF. The CDR3 DNA reads as TGTGCCAGCAGCCCCGTTTACGAGCAGTACTTC.

The gene calls are TRBV4-1 and TRBJ1-2; D unresolved. This CDR3 has 15 residues. V dropped 6 bases and J dropped 5 bases, with 19 bases sitting between them. CDR1 is MGHRA, CDR2 YSYEKL, per germline. The CDR3, as DNA: TGCGCCAGCAGGGATCCATTGGGCGTATCATATGGCTACACCTTC. Translating gives CASRDPLGVSYGYTF.

This clone has just one count. The rearrangement joins TRBV18 to TRBJ2-1; 8 positions match TRBD2. Losses at the gene ends were 4 bases for V and 7 bases for J; bases not matched to a gene: 6. CDR1 KGHSH and CDR2 LQKENI come from the germline V gene. There are 14 residues in the CDR3. The CDR3 coding sequence is TGTGCCAGCTCACTAGCGGGAACTGAGAATGAGCAGTTCTTC. Protein sequence: CASSLAGTENEQFF. Filled out from reference TRBV18 and TRBJ2-1, the complete variable domain reads NAGVMQNPRHLVRRRGQEARLRCSPMKGHSHVYWYRQLPEEGLKFMVYLQKENIIDESGMPKERFSAEFPKEGPSILRIQQVVRGDSAAYFCASSLAGTENEQFFGPGTRLTVL.

The V call is TRBV15, the J call TRBJ2-6; no reliable D call. The CDR3 covers 16 residues. V lost 0 bases, J lost 2 bases, and 8 bases lay in between. From germline, CDR1 is LNHNV and CDR2 YYDKDF (reference sequence). CDR3 in DNA: TGTGCCACCAGCAGAGATCTTTCTACTGGGGCCAACGTCCTGACTTTC. Protein product: CATSRDLSTGANVLTF.